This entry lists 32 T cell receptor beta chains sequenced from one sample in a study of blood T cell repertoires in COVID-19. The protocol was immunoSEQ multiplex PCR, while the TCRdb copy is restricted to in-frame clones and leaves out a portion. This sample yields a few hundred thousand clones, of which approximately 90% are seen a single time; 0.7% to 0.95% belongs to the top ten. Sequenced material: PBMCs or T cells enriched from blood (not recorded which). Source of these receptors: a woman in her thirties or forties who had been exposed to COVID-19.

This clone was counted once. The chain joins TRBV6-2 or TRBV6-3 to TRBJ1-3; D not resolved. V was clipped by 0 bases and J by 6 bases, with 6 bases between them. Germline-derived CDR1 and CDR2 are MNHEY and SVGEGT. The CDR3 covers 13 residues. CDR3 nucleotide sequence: TGTGCCAGCAGTTACTCGCCAGAAAACACCATATATTTT. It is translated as CASSYSPENTIYF.

CDR3 protein: CASSYQSTDTQYF. DNA of the CDR3: TGTGCCAGCAGTTACCAGAGCACAGATACGCAGTATTTT. This chain joins TRBV6-5 and TRBJ2-3; unclear D gene. The CDR3 loop spans 13 amino acids. Trimming removed 2 bases at V and 0 bases at J, with 3 bases between. The germline CDR1 and CDR2 sequences are MNHEY and SVGAGI.

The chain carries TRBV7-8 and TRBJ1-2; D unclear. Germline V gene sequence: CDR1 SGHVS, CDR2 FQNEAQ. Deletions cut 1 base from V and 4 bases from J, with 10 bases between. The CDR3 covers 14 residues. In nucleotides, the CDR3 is TGTGCCAGCAGCTTAGATCAGGAGGCCTATGGCTACACCTTC. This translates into CASSLDQEAYGYTF.

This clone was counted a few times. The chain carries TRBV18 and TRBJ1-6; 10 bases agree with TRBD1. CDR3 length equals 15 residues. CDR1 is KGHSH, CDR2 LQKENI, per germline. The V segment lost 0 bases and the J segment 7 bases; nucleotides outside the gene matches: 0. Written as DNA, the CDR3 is TGTGCCAGCTCACCACCGGGACAGGGGAATTCACCCCTCCACTTT. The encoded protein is CASSPPGQGNSPLHF. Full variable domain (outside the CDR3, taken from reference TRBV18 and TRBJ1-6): NAGVMQNPRHLVRRRGQEARLRCSPMKGHSHVYWYRQLPEEGLKFMVYLQKENIIDESGMPKERFSAEFPKEGPSILRIQQVVRGDSAAYFCASSPPGQGNSPLHFGNGTRLTVT.

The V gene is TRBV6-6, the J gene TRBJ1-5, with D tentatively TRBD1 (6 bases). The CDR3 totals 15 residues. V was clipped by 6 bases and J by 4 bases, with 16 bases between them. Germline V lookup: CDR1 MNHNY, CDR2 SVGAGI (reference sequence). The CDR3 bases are TGTGCCAGCAGCAGCCGGGGGGGCCCAAATCAGCCCCAGCATTTT. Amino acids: CASSSRGGPNQPQHF.

The CDR3 region has the DNA TGCGCCAGCACTGACCTTAGCAATCAGCCCCAGCATTTT. It is translated as CASTDLSNQPQHF. The rearrangement joins TRBV10-2 to TRBJ1-5; D is ambiguous. The CDR3 loop spans 13 amino acids. CDR1 and CDR2 (germline): WSHSY, SAAADI. With 7 bases removed from V and 0 bases from J, the gap between germline ends came to 7 bases.

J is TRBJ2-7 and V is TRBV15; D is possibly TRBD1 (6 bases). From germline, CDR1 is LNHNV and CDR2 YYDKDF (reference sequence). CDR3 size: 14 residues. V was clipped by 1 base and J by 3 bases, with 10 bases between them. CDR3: CATSRVGQIYEQYF. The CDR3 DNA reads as TGTGCCACCAGCAGAGTTGGACAGATCTACGAGCAGTACTTC.

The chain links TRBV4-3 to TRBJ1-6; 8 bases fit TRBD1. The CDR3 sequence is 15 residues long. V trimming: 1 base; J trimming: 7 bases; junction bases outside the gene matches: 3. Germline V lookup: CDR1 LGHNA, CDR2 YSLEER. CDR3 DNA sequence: TGCGCCAGCAGCCAAGGACAGGGGACCAATTCACCCCTCCACTTT. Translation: CASSQGQGTNSPLHF.

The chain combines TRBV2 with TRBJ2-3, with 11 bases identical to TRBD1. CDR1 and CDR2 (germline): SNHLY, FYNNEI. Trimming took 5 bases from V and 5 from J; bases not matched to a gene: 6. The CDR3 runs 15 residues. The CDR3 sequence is CASSPRTGGKDTQYF. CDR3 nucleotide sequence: TGTGCCAGCAGTCCCCGGACAGGGGGCAAAGATACGCAGTATTTT.

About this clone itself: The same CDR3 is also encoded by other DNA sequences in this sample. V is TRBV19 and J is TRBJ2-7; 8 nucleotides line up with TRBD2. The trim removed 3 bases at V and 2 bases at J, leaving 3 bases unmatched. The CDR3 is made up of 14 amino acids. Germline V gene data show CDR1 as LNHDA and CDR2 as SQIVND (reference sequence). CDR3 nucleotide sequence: TGTGCCAGTAGTATTGCGGGGGGAACCTACGAGCAGTACTTC. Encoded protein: CASSIAGGTYEQYF.

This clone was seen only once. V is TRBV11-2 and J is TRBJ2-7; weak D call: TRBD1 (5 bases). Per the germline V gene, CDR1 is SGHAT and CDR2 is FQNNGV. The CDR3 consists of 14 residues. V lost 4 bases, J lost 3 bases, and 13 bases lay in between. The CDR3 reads CASSSRQIRYEQYF. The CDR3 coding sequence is TGTGCCAGCAGCTCCCGACAGATCCGCTACGAGCAGTACTTC.

The CDR3 loop reads CASSEVGSIYGYTF. The DNA of the CDR3 is TGTGCCAGCAGTGAAGTCGGTAGTATTTATGGCTACACCTTC. The chain links TRBV6-1 to TRBJ1-2; the D is unclear. CDR3 length equals 14 residues. Germline V gene sequence: CDR1 MNHNS, CDR2 SASEGT. V was clipped by 1 base and J by 5 bases, with 11 bases between them.

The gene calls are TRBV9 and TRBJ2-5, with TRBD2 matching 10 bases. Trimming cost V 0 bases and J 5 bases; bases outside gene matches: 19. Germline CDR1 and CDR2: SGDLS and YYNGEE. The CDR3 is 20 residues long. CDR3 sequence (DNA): TGTGCCAGCAGCGTAGCTACTTCGGGAGCGGGGGGGATTCGCCCCGAGACCCAGTACTTC. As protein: CASSVATSGAGGIRPETQYF.

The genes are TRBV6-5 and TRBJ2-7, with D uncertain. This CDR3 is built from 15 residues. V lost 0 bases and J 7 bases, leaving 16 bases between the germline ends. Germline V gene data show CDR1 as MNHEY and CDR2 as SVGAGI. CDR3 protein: CASSYSPSFSLEQYF. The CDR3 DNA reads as TGTGCCAGCAGTTACTCCCCTTCCTTCTCTTTGGAGCAGTACTTC.

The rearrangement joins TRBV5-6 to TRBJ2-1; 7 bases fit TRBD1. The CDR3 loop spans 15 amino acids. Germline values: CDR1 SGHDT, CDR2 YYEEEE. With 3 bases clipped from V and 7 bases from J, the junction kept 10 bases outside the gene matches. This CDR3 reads CASSSQGSTVNEQFF. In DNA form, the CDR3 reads TGTGCCAGCAGCTCACAGGGGAGTACCGTAAATGAGCAGTTCTTC.

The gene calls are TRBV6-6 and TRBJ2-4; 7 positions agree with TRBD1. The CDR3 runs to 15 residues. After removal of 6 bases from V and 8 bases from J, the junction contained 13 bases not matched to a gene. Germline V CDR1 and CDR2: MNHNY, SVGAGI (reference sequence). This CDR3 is CASSLGAKGAYIQYF. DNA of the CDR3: TGTGCCAGCAGCCTCGGGGCCAAGGGGGCCTACATTCAGTACTTC.

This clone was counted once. The CDR3 protein is CASSLGLAGGMNTGELFF. CDR3 sequence (DNA): TGTGCCAGCAGCTTGGGACTAGCGGGAGGGATGAACACCGGGGAGCTGTTTTTT. This rearrangement joins TRBV5-6 to TRBJ2-2; 14 positions agree with TRBD2. The CDR3 sequence is 18 residues long. V lost 0 bases and J lost 1; bases outside the gene matches: 2. Germline CDR1 is SGHDT and CDR2 is YYEEEE.

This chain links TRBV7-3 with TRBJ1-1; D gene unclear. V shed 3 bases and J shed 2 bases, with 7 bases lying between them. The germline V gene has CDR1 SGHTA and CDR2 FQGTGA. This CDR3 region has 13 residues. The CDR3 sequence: CASSFTSNTEAFF. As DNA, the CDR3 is TGTGCCAGCAGCTTCACAAGTAACACTGAAGCTTTCTTT.

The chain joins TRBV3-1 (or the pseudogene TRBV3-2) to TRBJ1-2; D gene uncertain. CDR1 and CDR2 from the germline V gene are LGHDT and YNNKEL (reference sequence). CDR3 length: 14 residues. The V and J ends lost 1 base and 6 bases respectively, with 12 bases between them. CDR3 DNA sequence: TGTGCCAGCAGCCAAGTTAGTCCGGGGAATGGCTACACCTTC. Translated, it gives CASSQVSPGNGYTF.

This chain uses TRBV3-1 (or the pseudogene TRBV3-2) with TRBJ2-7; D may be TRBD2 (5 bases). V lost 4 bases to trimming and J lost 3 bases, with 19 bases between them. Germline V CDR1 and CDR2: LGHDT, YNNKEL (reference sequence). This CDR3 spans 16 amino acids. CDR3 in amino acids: CASSPRTSPRGYEQYF. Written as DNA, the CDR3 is TGTGCCAGCAGCCCCCGGACGTCCCCCCGGGGCTACGAGCAGTACTTC.

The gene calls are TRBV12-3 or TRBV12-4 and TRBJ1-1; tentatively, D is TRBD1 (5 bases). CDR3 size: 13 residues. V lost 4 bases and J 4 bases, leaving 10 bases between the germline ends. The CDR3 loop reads CASSWGGITEAFF. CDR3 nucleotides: TGTGCCAGCAGTTGGGGGGGGATCACTGAAGCTTTCTTT.

The DNA of the CDR3 is TGTGCCAGCAGCCATGCCCGACTAGCGGCTAGCACAGATACGCAGTATTTT. Protein sequence: CASSHARLAASTDTQYF. The rearrangement joins TRBV14 to TRBJ2-3; 9 bases are a match to TRBD2. The germline V gene has CDR1 SGHDN and CDR2 FVKESK. CDR3 size: 17 residues. The V segment lost 3 bases and the J segment 0 bases; nucleotides outside the gene matches: 7. The variable domain in full, with the rest retrieved from reference TRBV14 and TRBJ2-3, is EAGVTQFPSHSVIEKGQTVTLRCDPISGHDNLYWYRRVMGKEIKFLLHFVKESKQDESGMPNNRFLAERTGGTYSTLKVQPAELEDSGVYFCASSHARLAASTDTQYFGPGTRLTVL.

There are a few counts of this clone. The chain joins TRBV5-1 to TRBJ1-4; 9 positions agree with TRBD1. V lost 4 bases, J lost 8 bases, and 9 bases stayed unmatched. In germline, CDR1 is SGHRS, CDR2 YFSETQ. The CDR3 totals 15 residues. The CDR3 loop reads CASSTGQGTGEKLFF. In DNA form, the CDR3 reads TGCGCCAGCAGCACGGGACAGGGAACGGGGGAAAAACTGTTTTTT.

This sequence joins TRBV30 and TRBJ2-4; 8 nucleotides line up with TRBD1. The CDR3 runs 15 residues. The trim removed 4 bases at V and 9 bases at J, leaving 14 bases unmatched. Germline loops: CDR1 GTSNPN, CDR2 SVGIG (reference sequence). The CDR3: CAWTSTGTGGGIQYF. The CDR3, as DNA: TGTGCCTGGACTTCTACCGGGACAGGAGGGGGCATTCAGTACTTC.

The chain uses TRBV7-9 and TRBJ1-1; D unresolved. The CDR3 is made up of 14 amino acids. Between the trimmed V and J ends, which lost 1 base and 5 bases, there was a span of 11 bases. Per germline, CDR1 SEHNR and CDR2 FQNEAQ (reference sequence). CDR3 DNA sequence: TGTGCCAGCAGCTTAGAAACGGTCGGGACTGAAGCTTTCTTT. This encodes CASSLETVGTEAFF.

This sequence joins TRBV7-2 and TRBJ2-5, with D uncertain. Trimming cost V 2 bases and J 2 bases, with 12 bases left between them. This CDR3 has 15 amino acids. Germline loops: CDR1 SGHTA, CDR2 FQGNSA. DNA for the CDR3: TGTGCCAGCAGCTTAAGTGGCACTATACAAGAGACCCAGTACTTC. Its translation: CASSLSGTIQETQYF.

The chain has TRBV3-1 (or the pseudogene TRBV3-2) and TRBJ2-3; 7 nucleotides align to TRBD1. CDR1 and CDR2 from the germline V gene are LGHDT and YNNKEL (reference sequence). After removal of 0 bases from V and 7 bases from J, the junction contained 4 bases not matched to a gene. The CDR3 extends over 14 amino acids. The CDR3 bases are TGTGCCAGCAGCCAAGAAAGGGGGCGGAATACGCAGTATTTT. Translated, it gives CASSQERGRNTQYF.

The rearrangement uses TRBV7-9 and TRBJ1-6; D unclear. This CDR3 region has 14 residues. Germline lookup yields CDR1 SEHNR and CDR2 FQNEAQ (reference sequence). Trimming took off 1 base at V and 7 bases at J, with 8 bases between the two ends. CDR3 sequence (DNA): TGTGCCAGCAGCTTAGATGGAGGGAATTCACCCCTCCACTTT. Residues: CASSLDGGNSPLHF.

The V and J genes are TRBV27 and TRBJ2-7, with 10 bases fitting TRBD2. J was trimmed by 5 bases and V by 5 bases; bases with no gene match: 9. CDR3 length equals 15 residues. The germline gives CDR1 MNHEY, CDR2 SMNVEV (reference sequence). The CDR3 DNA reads TGTGCCAGCAGTCTAAGGTGGCTAGCGGGAGACGAGCAGTACTTC. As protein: CASSLRWLAGDEQYF.

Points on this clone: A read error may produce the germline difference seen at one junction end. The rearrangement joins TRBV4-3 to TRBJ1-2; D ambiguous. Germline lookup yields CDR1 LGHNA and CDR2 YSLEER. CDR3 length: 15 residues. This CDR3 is CASSQAHMPKYGYTF. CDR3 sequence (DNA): TGCGCCAGCAGCCAAGCGCATATGCCTAAATATGGCTACACCTTC.

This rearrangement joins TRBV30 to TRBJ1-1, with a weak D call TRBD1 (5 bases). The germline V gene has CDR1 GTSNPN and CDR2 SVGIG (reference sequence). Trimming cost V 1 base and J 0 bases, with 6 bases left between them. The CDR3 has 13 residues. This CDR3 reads CAWSATVNTEAFF. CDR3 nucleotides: TGTGCCTGGAGTGCGACAGTGAACACTGAAGCTTTCTTT.

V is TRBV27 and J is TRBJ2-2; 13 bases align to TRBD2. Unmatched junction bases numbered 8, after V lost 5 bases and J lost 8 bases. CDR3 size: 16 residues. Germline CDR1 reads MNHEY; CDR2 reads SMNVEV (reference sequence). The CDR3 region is CASSPLGLAGNGELFF. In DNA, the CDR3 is TGTGCCAGCAGTCCATTGGGACTAGCGGGAAATGGGGAGCTGTTTTTT.